This T cell receptor beta chain was sequenced for a study of blood T cells in healthy people across ages. This clonotype was detected a few times. Its antigen is currently unknown. This CDR3 comprises 11 residues. Germline V gives CDR1 ENHRY, CDR2 SYGVKD. V was pared by 8 bases and J by 6 bases, with 9 bases between. Together with a sample-barcoded 5' primer, a J-beta primer mix was included in a second PCR lasting about 7 to 12 cycles. A single record per CDR3 protein comes from TCRdb applying MiXCR to the 5' RACE reads. The sample carries just over 1 million distinct CDR3 sequences, roughly 45% recorded once. Findings of the study overall: Naive T cell percentage by flow cytometry tracked strongly with beta diversity.

The V and J genes are TRBV10-3 and TRBJ2-3; D may be TRBD2 (5 bases). This receptor was taken from a woman aged 60 to 75 in good health. Sequencing was performed on blood. The CDR3 DNA reads as TGTGCCATCGGCGGGCTTGATACGCAGTATTTT. Translation gives CAIGGLDTQYF.